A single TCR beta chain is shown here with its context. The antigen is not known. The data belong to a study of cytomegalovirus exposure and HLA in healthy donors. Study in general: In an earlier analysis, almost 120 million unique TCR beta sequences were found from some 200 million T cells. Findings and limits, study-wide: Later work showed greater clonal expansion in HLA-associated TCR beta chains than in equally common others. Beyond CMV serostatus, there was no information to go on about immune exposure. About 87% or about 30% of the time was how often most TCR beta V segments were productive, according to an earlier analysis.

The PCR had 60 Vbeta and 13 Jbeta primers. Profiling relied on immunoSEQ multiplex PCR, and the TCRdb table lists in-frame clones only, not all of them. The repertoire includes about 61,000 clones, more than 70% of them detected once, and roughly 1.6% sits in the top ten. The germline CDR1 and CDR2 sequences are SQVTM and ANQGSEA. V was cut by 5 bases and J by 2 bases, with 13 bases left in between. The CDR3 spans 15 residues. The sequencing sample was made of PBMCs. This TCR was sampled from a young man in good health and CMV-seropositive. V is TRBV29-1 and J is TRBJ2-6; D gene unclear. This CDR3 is CSVLGEGTGANVLTF. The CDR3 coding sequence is TGCAGCGTTCTCGGAGAAGGTACTGGGGCCAACGTCCTGACTTTC.